The rows below give T cell receptor beta chains drawn from one sample of a study of T cell responses to AZD1222 COVID-19 vaccine. Profiling relied on immunoSEQ multiplex PCR, and the TCRdb table lists in-frame clones only, not all of them. Of about 120,000 clones in the sample, roughly nine tenths are singletons; the top ten hold 1.6%. The sequencing here drew on peripheral blood, taken 28 days after the second AZD1222 dose. The receptors stem from an adult who received the AZD1222 COVID-19 vaccine. Each CDR3 is given with its conserved first and last residue. D genes are given only for firm matches. Part of the rows lack a size; the others show once, few, many or a class for expanded clones.

CASSFPGPYNEQFF | TGTGCCAGCAGTTTCCCGGGACCCTACAATGAGCAGTTCTTC | - | - | TRBJ2-1 | TRBV27
CASSVPGQGSTEAFF | TGTGCCAGCAGCGTTCCGGGACAGGGAAGCACTGAAGCTTTCTTT | TRBD1 | - | TRBJ1-1 | TRBV3-1/TRBV3-2
CASSVEQGTYEQYF | TGTGCCAGCAGCGTGGAACAGGGGACCTACGAGCAGTACTTC | TRBD1 | - | TRBJ2-7 | TRBV9
CASSLAGGVSDEQFF | TGTGCCAGCAGCTTGGCGGGAGGGGTTTCCGATGAGCAGTTCTTC | TRBD2 | - | TRBJ2-1 | TRBV11-2
CASSFREELFF | TGTGCCAGCAGCTTTAGGGAGGAGCTGTTTTTT | - | - | TRBJ2-2 | TRBV5-4
CASSFQYFDSLYGYTF | TGTGCCAGCAGTTTCCAGTACTTTGACTCCCTCTATGGCTACACCTTC | - | - | TRBJ1-2 | TRBV27
CAISDGNTEAFF | TGTGCCATCAGTGATGGGAACACTGAAGCTTTCTTT | - | - | TRBJ1-1 | TRBV10-3
CASSSLAGASNTGELFF | TGTGCCAGCAGCTCTCTAGCGGGAGCTTCAAACACCGGGGAGCTGTTTTTT | TRBD2 | - | TRBJ2-2 | TRBV11-2
CASTQFLGLLHF | TGTGCCAGCACCCAGTTTCTAGGGCTCCTCCACTTT | - | - | TRBJ1-6 | TRBV28
CASTWGQTDTQYF | TGTGCCAGCACTTGGGGACAGACTGATACGCAGTATTTT | TRBD1 | - | TRBJ2-3 | TRBV5-6
CASSLYPWQPQHF | TGTGCCAGCAGCTTATACCCGTGGCAGCCCCAGCATTTT | - | - | TRBJ1-5 | TRBV7-8
CASSGQGYNEQFF | TGTGCCAGCAGCGGACAGGGATACAATGAGCAGTTCTTC | TRBD1 | - | TRBJ2-1 | TRBV28
CASSDDITVESLHF | TGTGCCAGCAGCGACGACATAACGGTGGAATCCCTCCACTTT | - | - | TRBJ1-6 | TRBV9
CASSIGSGEDEQYF | TGTGCCAGCAGTATCGGGTCTGGCGAGGACGAGCAGTACTTC | - | once | TRBJ2-7 | TRBV28
CAISTGLNTEAFF | TGTGCCATCAGTACAGGACTGAACACTGAAGCTTTCTTT | - | - | TRBJ1-1 | TRBV10-3
CASSLTGTGRYGYTF | TGCGCCAGCAGCCTTACCGGGACAGGCCGCTATGGCTACACCTTC | TRBD1 | - | TRBJ1-2 | TRBV4-1
CASRLDRGGAFF | TGTGCCAGCAGACTCGACAGGGGTGGGGCTTTCTTT | TRBD1 | - | TRBJ1-1 | TRBV12-3/TRBV12-4
CASSNSGQGLNTEAFF | TGTGCCAGCTCAAATTCGGGACAGGGATTAAACACTGAAGCTTTCTTT | TRBD1 | once | TRBJ1-1 | TRBV18
CASSTNAANEKLFF | TGTGCCAGCAGCACCAACGCGGCTAATGAAAAACTGTTTTTT | - | - | TRBJ1-4 | TRBV7-9
CASSEAAGGYNEQFF | TGTGCCAGCAGTGAAGCGGCAGGGGGATACAATGAGCAGTTCTTC | TRBD1 | many | TRBJ2-1 | TRBV6-1
CASSYSVGGNQPQHF | TGTGCCAGCAGTTACTCGGTAGGGGGGAACCAGCCCCAGCATTTT | - | - | TRBJ1-5 | TRBV6-5
CASSPRTGGFISDGYTF | TGTGCCAGCTCACCTCGGACAGGGGGGTTTATATCGGATGGCTACACCTTC | TRBD1 | - | TRBJ1-2 | TRBV18
CASSLPTGPGWDTEAFF | TGTGCCAGCAGCTTACCGACAGGGCCCGGGTGGGACACTGAAGCTTTCTTT | TRBD1 | - | TRBJ1-1 | TRBV5-6
CASSLQQANTGELFF | TGCGCCAGCAGCTTGCAACAAGCGAACACCGGGGAGCTGTTTTTT | - | - | TRBJ2-2 | TRBV5-1
CASSGRASNYGYTF | TGTGCCAGCAGCGGGAGGGCCTCTAACTATGGCTACACCTTC | - | - | TRBJ1-2 | TRBV9
CASSLARVRSTGELFF | TGTGCCAGCAGCTTGGCCCGGGTGAGAAGCACCGGGGAGCTGTTTTTT | - | - | TRBJ2-2 | TRBV5-6
CASSLWTRGTEAFF | TGTGCCAGCTCACTCTGGACCAGAGGCACTGAAGCTTTCTTT | - | - | TRBJ1-1 | TRBV18
CASSLSEGANVLTF | TGTGCCAGCAGCTTGAGCGAGGGGGCCAACGTCCTGACTTTC | - | - | TRBJ2-6 | TRBV5-6
CASSEARPQAPETQYF | TGTGCCAGCAGTGAGGCTAGGCCCCAGGCCCCGGAGACCCAGTACTTC | - | - | TRBJ2-5 | TRBV25-1
CASSLEANSGNTIYF | TGCGCCAGCAGCTTGGAAGCTAACTCTGGAAACACCATATATTTT | - | - | TRBJ1-3 | TRBV5-1
CASSEAGGRYEQYF | TGTGCCAGCAGTGAAGCAGGGGGAAGGTACGAGCAGTACTTC | - | - | TRBJ2-7 | TRBV6-1
CASSRDSGNYGYTF | TGTGCCAGCAGCAGAGACAGCGGGAACTATGGCTACACCTTC | - | - | TRBJ1-2 | TRBV7-9
CASSARTGYTDTQYF | TGTGCCAGCAGTGCTAGGACAGGGTACACAGATACGCAGTATTTT | TRBD1 | - | TRBJ2-3 | TRBV2
CASSPTLAGGDTQYF | TGTGCCAGCAGCCCGACACTAGCGGGAGGAGATACGCAGTATTTT | TRBD2 | - | TRBJ2-3 | TRBV4-2
CASSGGGKPGELFF | TGCGCCAGCAGCGGCGGGGGGAAGCCCGGGGAGCTGTTTTTT | TRBD2 | - | TRBJ2-2 | TRBV5-1
CASSYSPGEITEAFF | TGTGCCAGCAGTTACTCGCCAGGGGAAATTACTGAAGCTTTCTTT | - | - | TRBJ1-1 | TRBV6-5
CASSMSRIRFF | TGTGCCAGTAGTATGTCGAGGATTCGGTTCTTC | - | - | TRBJ2-1 | TRBV19
CASSLGLDHTDTQYF | TGTGCCAGCAGCTTAGGACTAGACCACACAGATACGCAGTATTTT | - | - | TRBJ2-3 | TRBV7-6
CASRQGHLNTEAFF | TGTGCCAGCAGACAGGGACACCTGAACACTGAAGCTTTCTTT | - | - | TRBJ1-1 | TRBV27
CASSEVIPGELFF | TGTGCCAGCAGTGAAGTTATCCCCGGGGAGCTGTTTTTT | - | - | TRBJ2-2 | TRBV2
CASSQATGITEAFF | TGCGCCAGCAGCCAAGCGACAGGGATCACTGAAGCTTTCTTT | TRBD1 | - | TRBJ1-1 | TRBV4-1
CASSKRVGTGTTDTQYF | TGTGCCAGCAGCAAAAGGGTGGGGACTGGGACCACAGATACGCAGTATTTT | - | - | TRBJ2-3 | TRBV7-9
CASNPLQGASYNEQFF | TGTGCCAGCAATCCCTTACAGGGGGCGTCCTACAATGAGCAGTTCTTC | TRBD1 | - | TRBJ2-1 | TRBV2
CASSSKAGGYEQYF | TGTGCCAGCAGCTCGAAGGCGGGAGGGTACGAGCAGTACTTC | - | - | TRBJ2-7 | TRBV21-1
CASSLGTANTEAFF | TGCGCCAGCAGCTTGGGGACAGCGAACACTGAAGCTTTCTTT | - | - | TRBJ1-1 | TRBV5-1
CASSETPDRGDSPLHF | TGTGCCAGCAGTGAGACGCCCGACAGGGGGGATTCACCCCTCCACTTT | TRBD1 | - | TRBJ1-6 | TRBV6-7
CASSLTGFAEAFF | TGTGCCAGCAGCCTGACAGGCTTCGCTGAAGCTTTCTTT | - | - | TRBJ1-1 | TRBV5-6
CASSAGQEGQPQHF | TGTGCCAGCAGCGCTGGACAGGAAGGGCAGCCCCAGCATTTT | TRBD1 | - | TRBJ1-5 | TRBV11-1
CASRADRAAEAFF | TGTGCCAGCAGGGCCGACAGGGCCGCTGAAGCTTTCTTT | TRBD1 | - | TRBJ1-1 | TRBV2
CASSLDREQPQHF | TGTGCCAGCAGCCTGGACAGGGAACAGCCCCAGCATTTT | TRBD1 | - | TRBJ1-5 | TRBV7-3
CASTLSGTNYEQYF | TGTGCCAGCACCTTATCCGGGACTAACTACGAGCAGTACTTC | - | - | TRBJ2-7 | TRBV21-1
CASSPMTRPSGNTIYF | TGTGCCAGCAGCCCTATGACGCGCCCCTCTGGAAACACCATATATTTT | - | - | TRBJ1-3 | TRBV5-6
CAISESTDGALDYGYTF | TGTGCCATCAGTGAGTCGACGGACGGGGCGTTGGACTATGGCTACACCTTC | - | - | TRBJ1-2 | TRBV10-3
CASSLAGNTIYF | TGTGCCAGCAGCTTAGCCGGAAACACCATATATTTT | - | once | TRBJ1-3 | TRBV11-2
CASTPLGQSYGYTF | TGTGCCAGCACCCCGCTGGGACAGAGCTATGGCTACACCTTC | TRBD1 | - | TRBJ1-2 | TRBV2
CASSLLTEAFF | TGTGCCAGCAGCTTGTTGACTGAAGCTTTCTTT | - | - | TRBJ1-1 | TRBV11-2